This T cell receptor (beta chain) was sequenced during a study of vaccination effects on CD4 cells after COVID-19. The study, taken as a whole, reports: In the late period after vaccination, infection- and vaccine-induced clones contracted markedly. In healthy vaccinees, only 1 of 255 vaccine-induced clones cross-reacted with common cold coronaviruses. Few convalescent patients were studied, and early post-infection samples were lacking.

With regard to this clone: As yet, its antigen is unknown.

Viral peptide pool expansion of antigen-specific CD4+ T cells preceded sequencing in the ViraFEST assay. Culture proceeded for nine to ten days, and CD4+ T cells were then isolated. Testing of the vaccine recipients showed negative nucleocapsid antibodies and no prior SARS-CoV-2 infection. Both day 3 and day 7 saw half the medium replaced with IL-2 medium. Germline values: CDR1 ENHRY, CDR2 SYGVKD. This CDR3 is built from 18 residues. Losses at the gene ends were 4 bases for V and 2 bases for J; bases not matched to a gene: 13. TCRdb's copy holds only in-frame clones and misses some; the assay was immunoSEQ multiplex PCR. The table includes about 68,000 clones, roughly 80% detected once.

The J gene is TRBJ2-3, the V gene TRBV10-3; 9 bases map to TRBD2. The specimen comprised CD4+ T cells from PBMCs cultured with SARS-CoV-2 spike peptides, sampled before COVID-19 vaccination. This sequence originates from a human donor who received a COVID-19 vaccine. This CDR3 reads CAISAPGAGGRHTDTQYF. The CDR3 nucleotides read TGTGCCATCAGTGCCCCCGGAGCGGGGGGTCGACACACAGATACGCAGTATTTT.